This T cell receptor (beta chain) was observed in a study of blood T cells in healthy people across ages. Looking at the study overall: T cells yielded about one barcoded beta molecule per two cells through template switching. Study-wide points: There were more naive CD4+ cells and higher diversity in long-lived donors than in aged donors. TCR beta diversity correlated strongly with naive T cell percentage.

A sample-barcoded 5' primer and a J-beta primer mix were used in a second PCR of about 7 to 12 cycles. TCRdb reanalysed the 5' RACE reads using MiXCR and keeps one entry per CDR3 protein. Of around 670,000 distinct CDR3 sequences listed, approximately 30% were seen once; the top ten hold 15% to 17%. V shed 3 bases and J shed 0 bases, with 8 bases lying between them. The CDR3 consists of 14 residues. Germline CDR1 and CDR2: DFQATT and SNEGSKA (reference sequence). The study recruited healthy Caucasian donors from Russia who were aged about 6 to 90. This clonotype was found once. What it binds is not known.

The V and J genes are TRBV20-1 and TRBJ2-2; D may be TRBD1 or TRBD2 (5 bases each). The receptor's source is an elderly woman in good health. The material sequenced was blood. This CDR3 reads CSASGTANTGELFF. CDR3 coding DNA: TGCAGTGCTAGCGGGACGGCGAACACCGGGGAGCTGTTTTTT.